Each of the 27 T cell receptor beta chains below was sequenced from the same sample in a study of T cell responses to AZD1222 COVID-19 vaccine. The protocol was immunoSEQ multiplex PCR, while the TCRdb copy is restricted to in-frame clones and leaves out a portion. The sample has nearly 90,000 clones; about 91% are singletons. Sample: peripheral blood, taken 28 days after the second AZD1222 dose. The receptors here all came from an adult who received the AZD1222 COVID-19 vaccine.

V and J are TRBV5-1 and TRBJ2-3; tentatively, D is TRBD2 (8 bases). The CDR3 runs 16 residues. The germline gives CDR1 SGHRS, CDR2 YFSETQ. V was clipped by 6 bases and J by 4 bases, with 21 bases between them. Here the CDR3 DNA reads TGCGCCAGCACCCCTTCCGGGACTAGGGGGCCAGATACGCAGTATTTT. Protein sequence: CASTPSGTRGPDTQYF.

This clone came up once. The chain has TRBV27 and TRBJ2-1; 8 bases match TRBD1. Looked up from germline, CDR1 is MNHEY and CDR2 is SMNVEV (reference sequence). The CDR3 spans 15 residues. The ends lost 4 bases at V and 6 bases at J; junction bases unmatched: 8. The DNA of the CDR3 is TGTGCCAGCAGTTCGAGGACAGGGCCCCGCAATGAGCAGTTCTTC. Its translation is CASSSRTGPRNEQFF.

The CDR3 spells CASSQNLNSNQPQHF. CDR3 DNA: TGTGCCAGCAGCCAGAACCTGAATAGCAATCAGCCCCAGCATTTT. This sequence joins TRBV3-1 (or the pseudogene TRBV3-2) and TRBJ1-5; no firm D call. V was clipped by 3 bases and J by 0 bases, with 9 bases between them. Per the germline V gene, CDR1 is LGHDT and CDR2 is YNNKEL (reference sequence). CDR3 size: 15 residues.

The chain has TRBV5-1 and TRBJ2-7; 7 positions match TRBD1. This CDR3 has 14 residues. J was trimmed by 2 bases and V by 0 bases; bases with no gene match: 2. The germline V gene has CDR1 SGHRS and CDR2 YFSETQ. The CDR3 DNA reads TGCGCCAGCAGCTTGGGGGACAGAGCCTACGAGCAGTACTTC. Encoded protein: CASSLGDRAYEQYF.

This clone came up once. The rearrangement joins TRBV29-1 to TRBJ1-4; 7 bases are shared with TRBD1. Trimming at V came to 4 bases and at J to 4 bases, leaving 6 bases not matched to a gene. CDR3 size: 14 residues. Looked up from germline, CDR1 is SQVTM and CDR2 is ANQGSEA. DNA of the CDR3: TGCAGCGTTGTACTGGGGACAGATAATGAAAAACTGTTTTTT. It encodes CSVVLGTDNEKLFF.

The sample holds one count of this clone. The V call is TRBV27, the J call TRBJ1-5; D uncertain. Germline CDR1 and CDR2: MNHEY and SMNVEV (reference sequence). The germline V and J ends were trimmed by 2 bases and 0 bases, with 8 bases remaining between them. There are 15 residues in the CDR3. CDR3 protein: CASSLNQNSNQPQHF. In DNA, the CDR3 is TGTGCCAGCAGTTTAAACCAGAATAGCAATCAGCCCCAGCATTTT.

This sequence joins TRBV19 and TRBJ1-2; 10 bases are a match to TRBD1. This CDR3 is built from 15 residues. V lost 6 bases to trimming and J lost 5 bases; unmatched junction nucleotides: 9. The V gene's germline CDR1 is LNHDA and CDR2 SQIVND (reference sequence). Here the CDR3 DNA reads TGTGCCAGTAGCTCCCGGCAGGGACAGGGGTATGGCTACACCTTC. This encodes CASSSRQGQGYGYTF.

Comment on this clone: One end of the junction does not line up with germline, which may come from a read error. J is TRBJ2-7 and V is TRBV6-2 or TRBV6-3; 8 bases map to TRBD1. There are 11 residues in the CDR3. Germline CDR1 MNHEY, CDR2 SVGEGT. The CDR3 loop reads CASSYPGQGGF. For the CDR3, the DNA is TGTGCCAGCAGTTACCCAGGACAGGGTGGCTTC.

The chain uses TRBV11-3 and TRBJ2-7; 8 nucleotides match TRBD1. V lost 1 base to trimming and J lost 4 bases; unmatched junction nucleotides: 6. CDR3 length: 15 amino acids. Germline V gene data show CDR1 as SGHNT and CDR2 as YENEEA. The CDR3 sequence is CASSLVVRGQYEQYF. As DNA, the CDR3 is TGTGCCAGCAGCTTAGTCGTCAGGGGGCAGTACGAGCAGTACTTC. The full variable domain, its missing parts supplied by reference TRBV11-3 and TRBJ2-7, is EAGVVQSPRYKIIEKKQPVAFWCNPISGHNTLYWYLQNLGQGPELLIRYENEEAVDDSQLPKDRFSAERLKGVDSTLKIQPAELGDSAVYLCASSLVVRGQYEQYFGPGTRLTVT.

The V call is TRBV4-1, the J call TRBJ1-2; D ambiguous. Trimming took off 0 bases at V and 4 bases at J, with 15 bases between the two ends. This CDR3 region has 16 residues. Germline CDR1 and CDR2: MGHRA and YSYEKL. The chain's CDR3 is CASSQEGGQPSYGYTF. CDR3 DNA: TGCGCCAGCAGCCAAGAGGGTGGGCAGCCATCCTATGGCTACACCTTC.

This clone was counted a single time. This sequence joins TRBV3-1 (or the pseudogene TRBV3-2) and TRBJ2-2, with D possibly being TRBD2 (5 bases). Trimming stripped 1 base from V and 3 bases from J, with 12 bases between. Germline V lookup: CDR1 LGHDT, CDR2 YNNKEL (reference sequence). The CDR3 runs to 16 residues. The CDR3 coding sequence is TGTGCCAGCAGCCAAGTAGAGGGCCCGGACACCGGGGAGCTGTTTTTT. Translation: CASSQVEGPDTGELFF.

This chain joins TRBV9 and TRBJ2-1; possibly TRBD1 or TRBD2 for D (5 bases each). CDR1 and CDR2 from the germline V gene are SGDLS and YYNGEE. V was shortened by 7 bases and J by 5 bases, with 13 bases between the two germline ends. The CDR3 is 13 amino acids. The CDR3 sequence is CASGGVVDNEQFF. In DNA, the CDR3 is TGTGCCAGCGGGGGTGTAGTGGACAATGAGCAGTTCTTC.

In nucleotides, the CDR3 is TGTGCCAGCAGAAGCTCAGGGGCTTTAACTGAAGCTTTCTTT. Translated: CASRSSGALTEAFF. V gene TRBV5-8 combines with J gene TRBJ1-1; perhaps TRBD1 as D (6 bases). The CDR3 contains 14 residues. V was cut by 5 bases and J by 5 bases, with 16 bases left in between. Germline CDR1 is SGHTS and CDR2 is YDEGEE.

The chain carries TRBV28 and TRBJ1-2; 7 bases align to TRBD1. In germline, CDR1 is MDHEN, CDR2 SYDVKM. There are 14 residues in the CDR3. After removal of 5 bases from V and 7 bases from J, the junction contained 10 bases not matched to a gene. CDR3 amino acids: CASSLTGAWGGYTF. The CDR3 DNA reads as TGTGCCAGCAGTCTTACAGGGGCGTGGGGTGGCTACACCTTC.

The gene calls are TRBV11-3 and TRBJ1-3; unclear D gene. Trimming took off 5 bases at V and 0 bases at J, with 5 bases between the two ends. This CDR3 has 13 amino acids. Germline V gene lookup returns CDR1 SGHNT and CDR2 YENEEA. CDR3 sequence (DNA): TGTGCCAGCAGCCCTGACTCTGGAAACACCATATATTTT. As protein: CASSPDSGNTIYF.

The DNA of the CDR3 is TGTGCCAGTAGCCTAGGACAGGGTAGTCGAGAGACCCAGTACTTC. Protein sequence: CASSLGQGSRETQYF. The chain combines TRBV19 with TRBJ2-5, with 8 bases lining up with TRBD1. CDR1 is LNHDA, CDR2 SQIVND, per germline (reference sequence). The CDR3 has 15 residues. Trimming cost V 6 bases and J 4 bases; bases outside gene matches: 10. The full variable domain, rest sourced from reference TRBV19 and TRBJ2-5, is DGGITQSPKYLFRKEGQNVTLSCEQNLNHDAMYWYRQDPGQGLRLIYYSQIVNDFQKGDIAEGYSVSREKKESFPLTVTSAQKNPTAFYLCASSLGQGSRETQYFGPGTRLLVL.

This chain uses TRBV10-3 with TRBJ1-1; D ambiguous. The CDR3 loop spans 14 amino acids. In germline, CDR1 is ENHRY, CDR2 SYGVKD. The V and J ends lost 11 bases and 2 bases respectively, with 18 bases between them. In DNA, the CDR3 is TGTGCCGTGACCAACTCTGGACTTAACACTGAAGCTTTCTTT. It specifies CAVTNSGLNTEAFF.

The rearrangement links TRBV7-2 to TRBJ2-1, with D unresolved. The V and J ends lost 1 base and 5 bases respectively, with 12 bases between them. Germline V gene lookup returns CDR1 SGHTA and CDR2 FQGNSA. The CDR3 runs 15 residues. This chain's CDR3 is CASSLVGQQDNEQFF. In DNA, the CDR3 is TGTGCCAGCAGCTTAGTGGGCCAGCAAGACAATGAGCAGTTCTTC.

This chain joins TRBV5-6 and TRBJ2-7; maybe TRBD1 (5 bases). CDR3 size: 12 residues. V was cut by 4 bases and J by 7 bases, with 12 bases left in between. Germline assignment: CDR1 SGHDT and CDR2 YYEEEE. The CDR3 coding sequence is TGTGCCAGCAGCGTAGGGGTTTGGGAGCAGTACTTC. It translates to CASSVGVWEQYF. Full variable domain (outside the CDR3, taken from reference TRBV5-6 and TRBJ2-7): DAGVTQSPTHLIKTRGQQVTLRCSPKSGHDTVSWYQQALGQGPQFIFQYYEEEERQRGNFPDRFSGHQFPNYSSELNVNALLLGDSALYLCASSVGVWEQYFGPGTRLTVT.

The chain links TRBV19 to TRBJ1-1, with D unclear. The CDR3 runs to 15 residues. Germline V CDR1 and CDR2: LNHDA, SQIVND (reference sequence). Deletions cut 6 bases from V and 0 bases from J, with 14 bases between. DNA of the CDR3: TGTGCCAGTAGGCTAGGAGTTTTCATGAACACTGAAGCTTTCTTT. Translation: CASRLGVFMNTEAFF.

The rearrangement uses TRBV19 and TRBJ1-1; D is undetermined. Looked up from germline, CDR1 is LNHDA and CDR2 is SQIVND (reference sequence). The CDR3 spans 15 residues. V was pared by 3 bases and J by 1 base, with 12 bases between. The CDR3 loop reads CASSIRATANTEAFF. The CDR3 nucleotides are TGTGCCAGTAGTATTCGTGCTACGGCGAACACTGAAGCTTTCTTT.

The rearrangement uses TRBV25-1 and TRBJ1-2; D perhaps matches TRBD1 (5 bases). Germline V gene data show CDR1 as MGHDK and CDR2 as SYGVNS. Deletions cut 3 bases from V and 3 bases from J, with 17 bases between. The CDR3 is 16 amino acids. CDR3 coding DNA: TGTGCCAGCAGTGACTCCCCTCAAAGGGGCTACTATGGCTACACCTTC. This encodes CASSDSPQRGYYGYTF.

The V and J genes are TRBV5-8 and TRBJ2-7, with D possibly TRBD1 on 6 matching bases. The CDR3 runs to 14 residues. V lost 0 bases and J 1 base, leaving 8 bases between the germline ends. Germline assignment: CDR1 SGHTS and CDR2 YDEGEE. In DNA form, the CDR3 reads TGTGCCAGCAGCTTGGCACAGGGTTCCTACGAGCAGTACTTC. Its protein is CASSLAQGSYEQYF.

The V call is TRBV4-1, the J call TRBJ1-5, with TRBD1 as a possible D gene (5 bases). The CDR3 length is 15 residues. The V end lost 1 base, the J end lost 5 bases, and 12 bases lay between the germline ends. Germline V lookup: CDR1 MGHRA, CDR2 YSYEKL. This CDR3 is CASSQGAGSYQPQHF. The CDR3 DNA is TGCGCCAGCAGCCAAGGAGCAGGGTCGTATCAGCCCCAGCATTTT.

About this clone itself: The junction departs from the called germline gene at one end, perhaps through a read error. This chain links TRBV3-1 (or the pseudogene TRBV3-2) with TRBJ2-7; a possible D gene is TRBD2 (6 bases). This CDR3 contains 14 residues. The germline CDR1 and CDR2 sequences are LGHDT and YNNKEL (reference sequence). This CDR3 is CANSQVAGSYEQYF. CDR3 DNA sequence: TGTGCCAACAGCCAAGTTGCGGGATCCTACGAGCAGTACTTC.

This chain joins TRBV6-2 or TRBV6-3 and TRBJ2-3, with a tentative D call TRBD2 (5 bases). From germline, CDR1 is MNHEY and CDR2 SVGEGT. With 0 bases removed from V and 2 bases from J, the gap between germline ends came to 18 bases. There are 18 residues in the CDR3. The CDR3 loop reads CASSYSISDYISTDTQYF. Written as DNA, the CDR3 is TGTGCCAGCAGTTACTCGATCAGCGACTACATTTCCACAGATACGCAGTATTTT.

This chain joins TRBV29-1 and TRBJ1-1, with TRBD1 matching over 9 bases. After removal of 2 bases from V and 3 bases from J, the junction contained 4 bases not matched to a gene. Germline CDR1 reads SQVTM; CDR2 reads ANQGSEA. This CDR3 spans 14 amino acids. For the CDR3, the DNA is TGCAGCGTTGAAACAGGGGGCCACTACACTGAAGCTTTCTTT. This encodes CSVETGGHYTEAFF.